The 23 T cell receptor beta chains presented below share a single source sample, sequenced in a study of blood T cells in healthy people across ages. Together with a sample-barcoded 5' primer, a J-beta primer mix was included in a second PCR lasting roughly 7 to 11 cycles. Each CDR3 protein is one row after TCRdb ran MiXCR on the 5' RACE reads. The sample yields 750,000 or so distinct CDR3 sequences, roughly 25% seen once. These records were also assigned to another study, of T cells of mothers and their children.

The material sequenced was blood. The receptors come from a boy aged 10-17 years in good health.

This clonotype was recorded a few times. J is TRBJ2-1 and V is TRBV5-8; no clear D. The J call may not be correct, given that the DNA end is closer to TRBJ2-7. Germline V CDR1 and CDR2: SGHTS, YDEGEE. The CDR3 covers 13 residues. The CDR3 bases are TGTGCCAGCAGCTTCGGAATAACCTACGAGCAGTACTTC. The encoded protein is CASSFGITYEQYF.

The chain combines TRBV7-2 with TRBJ2-5; 12 nucleotides line up with TRBD2. The germline CDR1 and CDR2 sequences are SGHTA and FQGNSA. CDR3 length: 16 residues. The J segment lost 4 bases and the V segment lost 3 bases, leaving 6 bases of the junction unmatched. The CDR3 nucleotides read TGTGCCAGCAGCTTCTCTTCTAGCGGGGGGGGAGAGACCCAGTACTTC. Its protein is CASSFSSSGGGETQYF. Full variable domain (remainder filled in from reference TRBV7-2 and TRBJ2-5): GAGVSQSPSNKVTEKGKDVELRCDPISGHTALYWYRQSLGQGLEFLIYFQGNSAPDKSGLPSDRFSAERTGGSVSTLTIQRTQQEDSAVYLCASSFSSSGGGETQYFGPGTRLLVL.

This rearrangement joins TRBV29-1 to TRBJ2-3, with D possibly being TRBD2 (6 bases). The CDR3 is 14 residues long. V was clipped by 6 bases and J by 6 bases, with 19 bases between them. Germline V gene lookup returns CDR1 SQVTM and CDR2 ANQGSEA. In DNA, the CDR3 is TGCAGCGTAACGCCGGCTAGCGTTGGGGATACGCAGTATTTT. Its protein is CSVTPASVGDTQYF.

This clonotype was observed a handful of times. One junction end does not reproduce the germline sequence, and a read error may be involved. The gene calls are TRBV29-1 and TRBJ2-4; TRBD1 is a possible D gene (5 bases). Germline CDR1 reads SQVTM; CDR2 reads ANQGSEA. This CDR3 is 10 amino acids long. In nucleotides, the CDR3 is TGCAGCGCCTACGAAGGACGACAGATCTTC. Amino acids: CSAYEGRQIF.

This clonotype was seen more than once but under ten times. The chain is built from TRBV15 and TRBJ2-1; 9 bases agree with TRBD2. CDR3 length: 17 residues. In germline, CDR1 is LNHNV, CDR2 YYDKDF (reference sequence). V lost 1 base, J lost 4 bases, and 8 bases stayed unmatched. The CDR3 DNA reads TGTGCCACCAGCAGAGGCCCAGCGGGGGGACTATACAATGAGCAGTTCTTC. Encoded protein: CATSRGPAGGLYNEQFF.

The gene calls are TRBV20-1 and TRBJ2-1; possible D gene TRBD2, 6 bases. The V end was cut by 4 bases, the J end by 15 bases, with 19 bases between. Germline loops: CDR1 DFQATT, CDR2 SNEGSKA (reference sequence). CDR3 length: 12 residues. Here the CDR3 reads CSATEGPGDGFF. CDR3 DNA sequence: TGCAGTGCTACCGAGGGGCCGGGGGACGGGTTCTTC.

The V and J genes are TRBV15 and TRBJ1-2; TRBD1 is a possible D gene (5 bases). This CDR3 is 16 amino acids long. Germline assignment: CDR1 LNHNV and CDR2 YYDKDF (reference sequence). The germline V and J ends were trimmed by 0 bases and 0 bases, with 11 bases remaining between them. The CDR3 loop reads CATSRDPDIANYGYTF. Written as DNA, the CDR3 is TGTGCCACCAGCAGAGATCCGGACATAGCTAACTATGGCTACACCTTC.

Notes on this clonotype: A single base separates this from a much larger clone, so it may be a read error. The CDR3 region is CASSLKTASATGSEKLFF. The CDR3 DNA is TGTGCCAGCAGCCTAAAAACCGCCTCCGCGACAGGGAGTGAAAAACTGTTTTTT. This chain uses TRBV4-2 with TRBJ1-4; 7 bases line up with TRBD1. Germline values: CDR1 LGHNA, CDR2 YNFKEQ. CDR3 length: 18 residues. Trimming removed 4 bases from V and 7 bases from J; junction bases left unmatched: 18.

The CDR3 nucleotides read TGTGCCAGCAGTGACGAATGGGGTAGCAATCAGCCCCAGCATTTT. Its protein product is CASSDEWGSNQPQHF. The chain links TRBV27 to TRBJ1-5; D unresolved. Deletions cut 5 bases from V and 0 bases from J, with 11 bases between. CDR3 length equals 15 residues. Germline V gives CDR1 MNHEY, CDR2 SMNVEV (reference sequence).

V usage is TRBV7-2 and J usage is TRBJ2-1, with TRBD2 matching over 14 bases. This CDR3 is built from 17 residues. Trimming cost V 1 base and J 8 bases; bases outside gene matches: 7. From germline, CDR1 is SGHTA and CDR2 FQGNSA. CDR3: CASSLVGGTSGSYEQFF. CDR3 DNA: TGTGCCAGCAGCTTAGTAGGGGGGACTAGCGGGAGTTATGAGCAGTTCTTC.

V and J are TRBV5-1 and TRBJ2-2; D ambiguous. CDR3 length: 12 amino acids. Per germline, CDR1 SGHRS and CDR2 YFSETQ. V was cut by 7 bases and J by 5 bases, with 9 bases left in between. CDR3: CASASFTGELFF. The DNA of the CDR3 is TGCGCCAGCGCTTCCTTTACCGGGGAGCTGTTTTTT.

The J gene is TRBJ2-7, the V gene TRBV2; 13 bases align to TRBD2. Per germline, CDR1 SNHLY and CDR2 FYNNEI. With V trimmed by 7 bases and J by 3 bases, 9 bases remained unmatched. This CDR3 has 16 residues. In DNA, the CDR3 is TGTGCCAGCAAGAGTAGGACTAGCGGGAGCGTCTACGAGCAGTACTTC. Translated: CASKSRTSGSVYEQYF.

CDR3 sequence: CASSLLAAGDTDTQYF. In DNA form, the CDR3 reads TGTGCCAGCAGCTTATTAGCAGCAGGTGACACAGATACGCAGTATTTT. The chain carries TRBV7-2 and TRBJ2-3, with no clear D. The CDR3 has 16 amino acids. CDR1 SGHTA and CDR2 FQGNSA come from the germline V gene. The V end was cut by 2 bases, the J end by 2 bases, with 14 bases between. The full variable domain, with the rest looked up from reference TRBV7-2 and TRBJ2-3, is GAGVSQSPSNKVTEKGKDVELRCDPISGHTALYWYRQSLGQGLEFLIYFQGNSAPDKSGLPSDRFSAERTGGSVSTLTIQRTQQEDSAVYLCASSLLAAGDTDTQYFGPGTRLTVL.

This clonotype was counted a few times. The chain is built from TRBV28 and TRBJ2-3, with 7 bases identical to TRBD1. Germline CDR1 is MDHEN and CDR2 is SYDVKM. The CDR3 extends over 14 amino acids. J lost 2 bases, V lost 10 bases, and 9 bases had no gene match. CDR3 residues: CATAPDRVTDTQYF. CDR3 DNA sequence: TGTGCCACCGCACCAGACAGGGTCACAGATACGCAGTATTTT.

This clonotype was detected once. The chain employs TRBV20-1 and TRBJ2-1; TRBD2 is a possible D gene (6 bases). The CDR3 totals 14 residues. From germline, CDR1 is DFQATT and CDR2 SNEGSKA (reference sequence). Deletions cut 1 base from V and 4 bases from J, with 11 bases between. The CDR3 coding sequence is TGCAGTGCTAGAGGGGGGGACTTGTACAATGAGCAGTTCTTC. It is translated as CSARGGDLYNEQFF.

The chain is built from TRBV29-1 and TRBJ2-7; D not resolved. Per germline, CDR1 SQVTM and CDR2 ANQGSEA. This CDR3 has 13 amino acids. The V gene lost 5 bases and the J gene lost 0 bases, with 11 bases spanning the gap. The CDR3 DNA sequence: TGCAGCGTTAGGTATCCGAGCTCCTACGAGCAGTACTTC. Its translation is CSVRYPSSYEQYF.

CDR3 amino acids: CAISEPGQGKSGKNIQYF. CDR3 coding DNA: TGTGCCATCAGTGAGCCGGGACAGGGGAAATCTGGCAAAAACATTCAGTACTTC. V and J are TRBV10-3 and TRBJ2-4, with 10 nucleotides matching TRBD1. With 2 bases clipped from V and 3 bases from J, the junction kept 10 bases outside the gene matches. The CDR3 is 18 amino acids. Germline CDR1 and CDR2: ENHRY and SYGVKD.

The V call is TRBV9, the J call TRBJ2-1, with TRBD1 matching over 8 bases. V trimming: 0 bases; J trimming: 8 bases; junction bases outside the gene matches: 7. The CDR3 is made up of 15 amino acids. Germline assignment: CDR1 SGDLS and CDR2 YYNGEE. The CDR3 loop reads CASSVVGTGLDEQFF. The CDR3 nucleotides are TGTGCCAGCAGCGTAGTGGGGACAGGCCTCGATGAGCAGTTCTTC.

The chain carries TRBV25-1 and TRBJ2-7; TRBD1 aligns across 9 bases. Germline values: CDR1 MGHDK, CDR2 SYGVNS. There are 16 residues in the CDR3. After removal of 2 bases from V and 5 bases from J, the junction contained 10 bases not matched to a gene. CDR3 bases: TGTGCCAGCAGTGAAGTAGGGACAGGGTGGAGGGACGAGCAGTACTTC. This translates into CASSEVGTGWRDEQYF.

This clonotype was detected only a few times. The chain carries TRBV11-2 and TRBJ2-5; 8 bases fit TRBD2. Germline trimming cut 5 bases from V and 3 bases from J; bases unmatched to any gene: 11. This CDR3 is 16 amino acids long. Germline V gene sequence: CDR1 SGHAT, CDR2 FQNNGV. CDR3 residues: CASSGYGGAYEETQYF. CDR3 nucleotide sequence: TGTGCCAGCAGCGGATACGGGGGGGCGTATGAAGAGACCCAGTACTTC. Full variable domain (rest looked up from reference TRBV11-2 and TRBJ2-5): EAGVAQSPRYKIIEKRQSVAFWCNPISGHATLYWYQQILGQGPKLLIQFQNNGVVDDSQLPKDRFSAERLKGVDSTLKIQPAKLEDSAVYLCASSGYGGAYEETQYFGPGTRLLVL.

The chain couples TRBV7-9 to TRBJ2-5, with 10 bases lining up with TRBD2. The V segment lost 3 bases and the J segment 0 bases; nucleotides outside the gene matches: 13. CDR1 and CDR2 from the germline V gene are SEHNR and FQNEAQ (reference sequence). CDR3 length: 19 amino acids. The CDR3 protein is CASSLISVAGGWYQETQYF. CDR3 sequence (DNA): TGTGCCAGCAGCTTGATTTCGGTAGCGGGGGGATGGTACCAAGAGACCCAGTACTTC.

This clonotype was observed a handful of times. The chain links TRBV7-2 to TRBJ2-2; TRBD2 agrees at 12 bases. Trimming cost V 5 bases and J 6 bases; bases outside gene matches: 4. Germline loops: CDR1 SGHTA, CDR2 FQGNSA. The CDR3 contains 15 residues. This chain's CDR3 is CASSPRLAGAGELFF. The CDR3 DNA follows: TGTGCCAGCAGCCCCCGACTAGCGGGAGCCGGGGAGCTGTTTTTT.

The sample holds a few counts of this clonotype. The V call is TRBV7-2, the J call TRBJ2-5; D might be TRBD1 or TRBD2, each matching 7 bases. The CDR3 loop spans 13 amino acids. V was trimmed by 8 bases and J by 7 bases, leaving 17 bases between them. CDR1 and CDR2 from the germline V gene are SGHTA and FQGNSA. The CDR3 DNA reads TGTGCCAGCGGGACAGAGTTAGCGGGGACCCAGTACTTC. Protein product: CASGTELAGTQYF.